This T cell receptor beta chain was retrieved from a study of T cell repertoires in cytomegalovirus infection. About the study: Matching HLA type, along with CMV infection, was indicated by public TCR beta signatures.

MiXCR was run by TCRdb on the reads, yielding one entry per CDR3 protein. The sample holds a few hundred thousand distinct CDR3 sequences, about 42% seen once. This clonotype showed up just a few times. Antigen unknown. The study, taken as a whole, reports: Carriers of CMV and the relevant HLA type were discriminated by public TCR beta frequency. HLA-C-restricted CMV clonotypes gave the most frequent clonotype in two of eight donors.

The CDR3 contains 14 residues. V lost 8 bases and J 5 bases, leaving 17 bases between the germline ends. From germline, CDR1 is SGHTA and CDR2 FQGNSA. This chain joins TRBV7-2 and TRBJ2-3; D is perhaps TRBD2 (5 bases). The source is a human donor in good health (CMV status not recorded). Some clones in this sample may be carry-over from other donors' samples. This sample comprised cultured PBMCs, obtained from culture after CMV antigen stimulation. The chain's CDR3 is CASSSKLVGDTQYF. Here the CDR3 DNA reads TGTGCCAGCTCATCAAAACTAGTAGGAGATACGCAGTATTTT. Full variable domain (remainder filled in from reference TRBV7-2 and TRBJ2-3): GAGVSQSPSNKVTEKGKDVELRCDPISGHTALYWYRQSLGQGLEFLIYFQGNSAPDKSGLPSDRFSAERTGGSVSTLTIQRTQQEDSAVYLCASSSKLVGDTQYFGPGTRLTVL.